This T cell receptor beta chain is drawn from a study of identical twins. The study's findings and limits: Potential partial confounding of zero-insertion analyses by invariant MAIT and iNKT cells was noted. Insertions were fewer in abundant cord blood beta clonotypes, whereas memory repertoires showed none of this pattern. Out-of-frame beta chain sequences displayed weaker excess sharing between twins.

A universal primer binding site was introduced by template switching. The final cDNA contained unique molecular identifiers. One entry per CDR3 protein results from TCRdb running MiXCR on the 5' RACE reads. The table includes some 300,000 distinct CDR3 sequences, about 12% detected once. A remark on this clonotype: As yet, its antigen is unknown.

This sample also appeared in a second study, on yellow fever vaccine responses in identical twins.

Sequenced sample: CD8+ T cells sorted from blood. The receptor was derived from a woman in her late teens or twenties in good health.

The CDR3 nucleotides read TGTGCCAGCAGTTTTCGTGGAATTTACTACGAGCAGTACTTC. Encoded protein: CASSFRGIYYEQYF. The chain joins TRBV28 to TRBJ2-7; D gene uncertain. The CDR3 consists of 14 residues. Between the trimmed V and J ends, which lost 3 bases and 3 bases, there was a span of 12 bases. The V gene's germline CDR1 is MDHEN and CDR2 SYDVKM.